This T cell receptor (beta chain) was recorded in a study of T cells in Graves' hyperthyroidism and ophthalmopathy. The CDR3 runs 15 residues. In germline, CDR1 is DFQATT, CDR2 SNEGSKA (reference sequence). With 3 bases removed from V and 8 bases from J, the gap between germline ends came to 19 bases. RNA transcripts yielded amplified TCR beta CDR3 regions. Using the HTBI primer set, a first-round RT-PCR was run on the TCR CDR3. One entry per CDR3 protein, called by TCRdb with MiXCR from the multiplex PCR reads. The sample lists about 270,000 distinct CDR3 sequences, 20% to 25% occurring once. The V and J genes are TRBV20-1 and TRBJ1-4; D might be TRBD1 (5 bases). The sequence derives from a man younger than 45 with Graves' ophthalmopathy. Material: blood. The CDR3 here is CSASAKGRVAEKLFF. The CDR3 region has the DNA TGCAGTGCTAGTGCCAAGGGCAGGGTGGCGGAAAAACTGTTTTTT.